A single sample is the source of the 6 T cell receptor beta chains below, sequenced in a study of OX40 agonist ivuxolimab in advanced cancers. The table came from immunoSEQ multiplex PCR; TCRdb's copy has only in-frame clones and leaves some out. The table records under 70,000 clones, 85% of them present only once. The input for sequencing was CD4+ or CD8+ T cells sorted from blood, taken in a trial of the OX40 agonist ivuxolimab. Source of these receptors: an adult with an advanced solid tumor such as melanoma, head and neck, liver or kidney cancer.

A single count supports this clone. The CDR3 reads CASSLRTAGYTF. CDR3 nucleotide sequence: TGTGCCAGCAGCTTAAGGACAGCTGGCTACACCTTC. This chain links TRBV5-4 with TRBJ1-2; TRBD1 is a possible D gene (6 bases). V lost 2 bases, J lost 7 bases, and 9 bases lay in between. The CDR3 spans 12 residues. In germline, CDR1 is SGHNT, CDR2 YYREEE (reference sequence).

This chain links TRBV10-3 with TRBJ1-2, with TRBD1 matching over 7 bases. This CDR3 region has 13 residues. Germline trimming cut 0 bases from V and 7 bases from J; bases unmatched to any gene: 2. Germline-derived CDR1 and CDR2 are ENHRY and SYGVKD. CDR3 in amino acids: CAISESRTGGYTF. In DNA, the CDR3 is TGTGCCATCAGTGAGTCGCGGACAGGTGGCTACACCTTC.

The chain is built from TRBV5-4 and TRBJ1-2, with D possibly matching TRBD1 (6 bases). Germline CDR1 is SGHNT and CDR2 is YYREEE (reference sequence). The CDR3 contains 15 residues. V gave up 1 base and J gave up 4 bases, with 14 bases separating them. The CDR3 sequence: CASSLTGRSGYGYTF. The CDR3 DNA reads as TGTGCCAGCAGCTTGACAGGGAGGAGTGGCTATGGCTACACCTTC. The whole variable domain, filled in from reference TRBV5-4 and TRBJ1-2, reads ETGVTQSPTHLIKTRGQQVTLRCSSQSGHNTVSWYQQALGQGPQFIFQYYREEENGRGNFPPRFSGLQFPNYSSELNVNALELDDSALYLCASSLTGRSGYGYTFGSGTRLTVV.

The CDR3 spells CASSQLPDRQNNEKLFF. The CDR3 region has the DNA TGTGCCAGCAGCCAACTCCCAGACAGGCAAAATAATGAAAAACTGTTTTTT. The rearrangement uses TRBV14 and TRBJ1-4; a possible D gene is TRBD1 (6 bases). The germline gives CDR1 SGHDN, CDR2 FVKESK. CDR3 length: 17 amino acids. Trimming took 2 bases from V and 4 from J, leaving 17 bases between them.

CDR3 nucleotides: TGTGCCAGCAGCCAAAGTGACGGGACAATCTCCTACGAGCAGTACTTC. Translation gives CASSQSDGTISYEQYF. The chain joins TRBV14 to TRBJ2-7; maybe TRBD1 (6 bases). Trimming stripped 2 bases from V and 0 bases from J, with 14 bases between. The CDR3 loop spans 16 amino acids. Germline assignment: CDR1 SGHDN and CDR2 FVKESK.

The chain uses TRBV5-1 and TRBJ2-7; a possible D gene is TRBD2 (6 bases). CDR1 is SGHRS and CDR2 is YFSETQ in the germline V gene. The CDR3 extends over 14 amino acids. V gave up 2 bases and J gave up 0 bases, with 9 bases separating them. The CDR3 region has the DNA TGCGCCAGCAGCTTAGCGGGTAGCTCCTACGAGCAGTACTTC. Translated, it gives CASSLAGSSYEQYF.